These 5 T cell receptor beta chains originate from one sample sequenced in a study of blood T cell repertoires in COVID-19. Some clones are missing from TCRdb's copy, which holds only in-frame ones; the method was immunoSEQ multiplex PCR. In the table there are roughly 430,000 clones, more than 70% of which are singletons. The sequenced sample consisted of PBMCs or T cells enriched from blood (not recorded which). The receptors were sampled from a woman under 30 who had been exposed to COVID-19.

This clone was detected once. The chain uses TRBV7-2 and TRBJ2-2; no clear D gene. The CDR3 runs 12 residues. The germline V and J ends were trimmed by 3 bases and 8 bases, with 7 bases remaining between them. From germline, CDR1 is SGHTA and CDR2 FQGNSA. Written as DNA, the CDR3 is TGTGCCAGCAGCTTTATTGTTGGGGAGCTGTTTTTT. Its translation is CASSFIVGELFF.

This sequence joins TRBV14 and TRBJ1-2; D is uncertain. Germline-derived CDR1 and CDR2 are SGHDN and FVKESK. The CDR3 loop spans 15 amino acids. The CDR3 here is CGNSAYGSANYGYTF. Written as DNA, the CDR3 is TGTGGAAACTCTGCTTACGGGTCCGCTAACTATGGCTACACCTTC.

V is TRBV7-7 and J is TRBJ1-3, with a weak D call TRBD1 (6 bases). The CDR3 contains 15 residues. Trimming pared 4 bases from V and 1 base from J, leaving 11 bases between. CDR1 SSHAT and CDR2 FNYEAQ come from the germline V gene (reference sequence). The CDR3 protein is CASSSSQGSGNTIYF. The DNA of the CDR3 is TGTGCCAGCAGCTCGTCACAGGGATCTGGAAACACCATATATTTT.

This CDR3 is CASSYSIHTGTDTQYF. CDR3 nucleotide sequence: TGTGCCAGCAGTTACTCTATACACACAGGGACAGATACGCAGTATTTT. V gene TRBV6-2 or TRBV6-3 combines with J gene TRBJ2-3; perhaps TRBD1 as D (6 bases). The CDR3 totals 16 residues. Trimming pared 0 bases from V and 3 bases from J, leaving 13 bases between. From germline, CDR1 is MNHEY and CDR2 SVGEGT.

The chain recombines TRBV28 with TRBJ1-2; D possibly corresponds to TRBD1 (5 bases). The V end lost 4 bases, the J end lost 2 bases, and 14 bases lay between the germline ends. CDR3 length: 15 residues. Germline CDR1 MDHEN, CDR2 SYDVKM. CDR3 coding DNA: TGTGCCAGCAGTTCGCCCCCCGGGGGAAACTATGGCTACACCTTC. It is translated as CASSSPPGGNYGYTF.